This T cell receptor beta chain comes out of a study of cytomegalovirus exposure and HLA in healthy donors. Study conclusions and caveats: Specificity of a few CMV-associated chains for CMV antigens was verified in vitro.

As for this clone: What it binds is unknown.

This CDR3 has 15 amino acids. V was trimmed by 5 bases and J by 6 bases, leaving 20 bases between them. Germline CDR1 is SGHNT and CDR2 is YYREEE (reference sequence). Using immunoSEQ multiplex PCR, the repertoire was profiled, and TCRdb retains in-frame clones only, with some absent. This sample carries more than 70,000 clones, 94% of them seen once, and the ten largest clones take 1%. This sequence originates from a woman aged 18 to 35 in good health and CMV-seronegative. The rearrangement uses TRBV5-4 and TRBJ1-1; unclear D gene. Sequenced sample: PBMCs. The CDR3 nucleotides are TGTGCCAGCAGAAACAGAGAGTTACTGGTGGCTGAAGCTTTCTTT. This encodes CASRNRELLVAEAFF.